This T cell receptor (beta chain) was identified during a study of spatial heterogeneity in lung cancer (dated by TCRdb to about 2019). For context, the study as a whole: Beta-chain transcripts were consistently detected in greater numbers than alpha-chain transcripts, which likely reflects a higher abundance of beta-chain transcripts. In the raw uncorrected reads, each unique combination of TCR and UMI appeared more than ten times on average. In non-small cell lung cancer, the study made a quantitative comparison of TCR alpha and beta repertoires among multiple tumor regions, matched nontumor lung and blood. Nonsynonymous mutation counts, determined by whole-exome sequencing of tumor tissue, were related to TCR repertoire features. At surgery, both alpha and beta chains were TCR-sequenced in around 240 tumor regions, fewer than 80 matched nontumor lung samples and 56 PBMC samples. Study-wide findings and limitations: Confirming at a functional level the hypothesis that regional TCRs recognize regional mutations was considered to require additional single-cell paired TCR alpha and beta sequencing. Ubiquitous expanded tumor TCRs showed up in blood more often at tumor resection than at routine follow-up.

The time point label, as the study defines it: sample taken at primary tumor resection. Donors were some 70 patients with early-stage, untreated non-small cell lung cancer from the lung TRACERx cohort. TCR sequencing used whole RNA extracted from tumor and nontumor lung tissue, or from cryopreserved PBMC samples, without cell sorting. Only patients with enough RNA available from two or more tumor regions were chosen for TCR sequencing. The CDR3 starts with the cysteine, ends with the phenylalanine, and has 15 residues. The only DNA kept is the CDR3, 45 bases in frame from the first base. The germline V gene yields KGHDR for CDR1 and SFDVKD for CDR2. Germline trimming: 3 bases from V, 7 bases from J; junction bases outside gene matches: 4. The receptor library was made with 5' RACE. Reads for this sample came from a NextSeq 500. In the TCR library protocol, a unique molecular identifier was attached to each TCR cDNA molecule so that PCR and sequencing errors could be corrected. Per the original workflow: Decombinator tools were used for TCR identification, UMI-based error correction and CDR3 extraction. Expanded TCRs were defined as those above a frequency of 2 per 1,000, corresponding to the top 1% of the tumor frequency distribution. Each repertoire was subsampled 100 times to 5,000 TCRs, after which Renyi diversity was computed with the R vegan package. CDR3 similarity networks were built from amino acid triplet string-kernel similarity, connecting CDR3s with pairwise similarity above 0.82. TCRdb ran its own pipeline on the public reads, namely fastp trimming at Q25 and MiXCR clone calling, and kept in-frame beta chains. Under each unique CDR3 protein, matching rows form one entry showing the most common genes and DNA. TCRdb, not the original authors, processed these V and J calls. This sample comprises about 38,000 distinct CDR3 sequences, about 5.2% of them detected only once. 25% to 30% of the sample comes from the top ten.

This clonotype occurred many times. Its antigen is still unknown. No much larger clone is present one base from it, and per-base qualities are unavailable. The sequence joins TRBV24-1 to TRBJ2-2, with 10 bases matching TRBD1. Sample: PBMCs, taken at surgery. This TCR derives from a female donor with early-stage non-small cell lung cancer. The nucleotide sequence reads TGTGCCACCAGTGATCCGGGACAGGGGAACGGGGAGCTGTTTTTT. This gives the protein CATSDPGQGNGELFF.